This T cell receptor beta chain was retrieved from a study of response to subunit inactivated influenza vaccine. Overall study results and limits: Authors suggested each seasonal flu vaccination may recruit only limited numbers of new T cells.

This clonotype was detected only a few times. Its antigen is undetermined. This CDR3 region has 15 residues. Germline V gene sequence: CDR1 SGDLS, CDR2 YYNGEE. Trimming took off 6 bases at V and 2 bases at J, with 15 bases between the two ends. TCRdb reanalysed the RT-PCR reads using MiXCR and keeps one entry per CDR3 protein. Found here are fewer than 350,000 distinct CDR3 sequences, 21% of them singletons; the top ten hold 9.5% to 13%. This receptor was identified in a man between 50 and 69 years old who received an inactivated influenza vaccine. This chain connects TRBV9 to TRBJ2-1, with D possibly TRBD2 on 5 matching bases. The sample here was PBMCs from blood, taken approximately 22 months after vaccination. The CDR3 is CASTKLTSTYNEQFF. Here the CDR3 DNA reads TGTGCCAGCACCAAGCTTACTAGTACCTACAATGAGCAGTTCTTC.